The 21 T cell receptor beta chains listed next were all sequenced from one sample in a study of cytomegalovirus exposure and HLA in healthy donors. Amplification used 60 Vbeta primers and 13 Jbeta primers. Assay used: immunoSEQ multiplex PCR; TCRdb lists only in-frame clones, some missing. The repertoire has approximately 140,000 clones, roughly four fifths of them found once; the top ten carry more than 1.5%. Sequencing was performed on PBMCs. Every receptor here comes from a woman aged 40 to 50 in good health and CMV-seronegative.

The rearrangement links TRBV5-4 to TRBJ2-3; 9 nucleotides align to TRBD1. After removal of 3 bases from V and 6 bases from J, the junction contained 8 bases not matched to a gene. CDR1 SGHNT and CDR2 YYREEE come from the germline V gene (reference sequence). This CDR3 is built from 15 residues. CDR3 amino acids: CASSWAGTGTDTQYF. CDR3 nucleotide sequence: TGTGCCAGCAGCTGGGCCGGGACAGGGACGGATACGCAGTATTTT. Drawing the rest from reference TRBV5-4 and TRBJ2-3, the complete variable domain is ETGVTQSPTHLIKTRGQQVTLRCSSQSGHNTVSWYQQALGQGPQFIFQYYREEENGRGNFPPRFSGLQFPNYSSELNVNALELDDSALYLCASSWAGTGTDTQYFGPGTRLTVL.

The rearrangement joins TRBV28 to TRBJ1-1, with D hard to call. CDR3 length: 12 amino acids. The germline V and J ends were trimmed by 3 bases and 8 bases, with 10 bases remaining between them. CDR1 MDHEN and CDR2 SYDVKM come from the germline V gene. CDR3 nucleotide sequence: TGTGCCAGCAGTTTGGTTGGCACAGAAGCTTTCTTT. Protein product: CASSLVGTEAFF.

The chain's CDR3 is CASNLGQINTGELFF. The CDR3 DNA follows: TGTGCCAGCAACCTCGGACAGATCAACACCGGGGAGCTGTTTTTT. V and J are TRBV9 and TRBJ2-2; D is possibly TRBD1 (6 bases). Deletions cut 6 bases from V and 2 bases from J, with 14 bases between. The CDR3 contains 15 residues. Germline CDR1 and CDR2: SGDLS and YYNGEE. The complete variable domain, with remaining parts taken from reference TRBV9 and TRBJ2-2, reads DSGVTQTPKHLITATGQRVTLRCSPRSGDLSVYWYQQSLDQGLQFLIQYYNGEERAKGNILERFSAQQFPDLHSELNLSSLELGDSALYFCASNLGQINTGELFFGEGSRLTVL.

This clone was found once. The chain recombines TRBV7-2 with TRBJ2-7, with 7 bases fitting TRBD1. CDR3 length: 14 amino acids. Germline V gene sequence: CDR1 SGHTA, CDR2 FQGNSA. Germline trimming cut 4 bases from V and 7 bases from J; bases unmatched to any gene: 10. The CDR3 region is CASSYLKGAGEQYF. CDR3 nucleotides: TGTGCCAGCAGCTACCTCAAGGGGGCAGGGGAGCAGTACTTC.

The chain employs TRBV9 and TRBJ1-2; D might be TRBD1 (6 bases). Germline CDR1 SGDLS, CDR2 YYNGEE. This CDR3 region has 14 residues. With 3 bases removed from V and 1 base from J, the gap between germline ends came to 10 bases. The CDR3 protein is CASSAFRGNYGYTF. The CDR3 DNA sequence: TGTGCCAGCAGCGCCTTCAGGGGTAACTATGGCTACACCTTC.

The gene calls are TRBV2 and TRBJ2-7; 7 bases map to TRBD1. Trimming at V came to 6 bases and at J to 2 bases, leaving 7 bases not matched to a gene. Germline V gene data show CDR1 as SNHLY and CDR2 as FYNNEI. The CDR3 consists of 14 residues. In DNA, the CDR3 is TGTGCCAGCAGCCGACAGGGTACGGCCTACGAGCAGTACTTC. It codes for CASSRQGTAYEQYF.

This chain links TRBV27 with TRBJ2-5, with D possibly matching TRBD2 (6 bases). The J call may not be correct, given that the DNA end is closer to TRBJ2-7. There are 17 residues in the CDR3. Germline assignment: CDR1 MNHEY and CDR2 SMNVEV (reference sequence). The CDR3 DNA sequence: TGTGCCAGCAGTTTTAATAGGGTTTCGGGACTTCCTTACGAGCAGTACTTC. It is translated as CASSFNRVSGLPYEQYF.

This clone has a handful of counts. The CDR3 here is CASRLQTSGETQYF. For the CDR3, the DNA is TGTGCCAGCAGGCTACAGACTAGCGGGGAGACCCAGTACTTC. This chain links TRBV28 with TRBJ2-5; the match to TRBD2 covers 10 bases. Germline CDR1 MDHEN, CDR2 SYDVKM. Trimming at V came to 6 bases and at J to 5 bases, leaving 6 bases not matched to a gene. The CDR3 loop spans 14 amino acids.

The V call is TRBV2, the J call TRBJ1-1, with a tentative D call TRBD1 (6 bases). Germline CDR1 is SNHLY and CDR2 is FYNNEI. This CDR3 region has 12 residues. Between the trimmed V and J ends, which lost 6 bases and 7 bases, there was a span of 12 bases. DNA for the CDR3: TGTGCCAGCAGGGGCTCAGGGGATGAAGCTTTCTTT. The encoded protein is CASRGSGDEAFF.

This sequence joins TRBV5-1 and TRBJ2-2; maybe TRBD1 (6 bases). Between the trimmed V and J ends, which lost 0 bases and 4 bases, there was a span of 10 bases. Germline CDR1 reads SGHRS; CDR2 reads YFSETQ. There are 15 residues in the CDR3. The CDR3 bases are TGCGCCAGCAGCTTGGCGGGACACTCCACCGGGGAGCTGTTTTTT. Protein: CASSLAGHSTGELFF.

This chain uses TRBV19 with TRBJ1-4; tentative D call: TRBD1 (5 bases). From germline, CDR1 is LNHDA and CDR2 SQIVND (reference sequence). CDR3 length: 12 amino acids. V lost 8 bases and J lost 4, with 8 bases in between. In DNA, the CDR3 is TGTGCCAGTGGGCAGGGTAATGAAAAACTGTTTTTT. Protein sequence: CASGQGNEKLFF.

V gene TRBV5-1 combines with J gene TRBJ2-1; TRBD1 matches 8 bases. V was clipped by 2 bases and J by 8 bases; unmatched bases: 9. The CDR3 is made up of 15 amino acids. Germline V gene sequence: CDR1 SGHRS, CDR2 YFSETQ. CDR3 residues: CASSFGQGGYDEQFF. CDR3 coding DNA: TGCGCCAGCAGCTTCGGACAGGGCGGATACGATGAGCAGTTCTTC.

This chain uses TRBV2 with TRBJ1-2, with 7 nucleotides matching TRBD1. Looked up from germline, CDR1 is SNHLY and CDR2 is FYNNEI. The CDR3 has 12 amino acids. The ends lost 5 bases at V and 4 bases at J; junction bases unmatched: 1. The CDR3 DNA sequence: TGTGCCAGCAGTCAGGGGGGCTATGGCTACACCTTC. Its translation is CASSQGGYGYTF.

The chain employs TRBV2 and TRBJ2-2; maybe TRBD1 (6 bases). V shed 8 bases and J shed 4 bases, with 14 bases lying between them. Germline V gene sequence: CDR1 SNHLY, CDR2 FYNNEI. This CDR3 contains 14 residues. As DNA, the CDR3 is TGTGCCAGCTCAGAGACAGGACTCACCGGGGAGCTGTTTTTT. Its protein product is CASSETGLTGELFF.

This CDR3 reads CASSAPGLVYEQYF. The CDR3 DNA reads TGTGCCAGCTCAGCCCCGGGACTAGTATACGAGCAGTACTTC. The rearrangement uses TRBV25-1 and TRBJ2-5; 8 bases map to TRBD2. The closer fit of TRBJ2-7 to the DNA end suggests the J call may be wrong. This CDR3 has 14 residues. Germline CDR1 reads MGHDK; CDR2 reads SYGVNS.

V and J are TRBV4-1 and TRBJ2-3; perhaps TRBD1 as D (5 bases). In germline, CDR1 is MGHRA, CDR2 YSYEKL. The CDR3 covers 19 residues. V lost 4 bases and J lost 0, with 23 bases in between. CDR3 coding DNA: TGCGCCAGCAGCCGTTCCGCGGTAGGGGTAGCCCCGAGCACAGATACGCAGTATTTT. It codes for CASSRSAVGVAPSTDTQYF.

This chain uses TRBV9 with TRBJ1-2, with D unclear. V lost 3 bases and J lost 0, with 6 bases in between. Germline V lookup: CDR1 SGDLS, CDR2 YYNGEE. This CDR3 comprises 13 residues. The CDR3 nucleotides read TGTGCCAGCAGCGCACGAGCTAACTATGGCTACACCTTC. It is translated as CASSARANYGYTF.

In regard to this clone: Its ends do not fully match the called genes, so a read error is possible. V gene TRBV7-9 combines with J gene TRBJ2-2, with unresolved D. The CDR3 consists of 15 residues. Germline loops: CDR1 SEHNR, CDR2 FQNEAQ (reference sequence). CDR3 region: CSSSLPSSAPGELFF. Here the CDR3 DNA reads TGTTCCAGCAGCTTACCCAGCAGCGCCCCCGGGGAGCTGTTTTTT.

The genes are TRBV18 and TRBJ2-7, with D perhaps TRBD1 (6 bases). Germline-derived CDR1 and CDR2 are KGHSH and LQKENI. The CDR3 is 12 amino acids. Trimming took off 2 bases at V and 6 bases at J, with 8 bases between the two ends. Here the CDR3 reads CASSPGQREQYF. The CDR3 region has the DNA TGTGCCAGCTCACCAGGACAGCGCGAGCAGTACTTC.

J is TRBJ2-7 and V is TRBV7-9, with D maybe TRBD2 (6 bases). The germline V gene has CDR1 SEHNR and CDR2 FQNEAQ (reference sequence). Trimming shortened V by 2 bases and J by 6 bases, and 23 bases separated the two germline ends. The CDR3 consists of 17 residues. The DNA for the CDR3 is TGTGCCAGCAGCTTATACAAGGGAGGAGGTTGGAGCATCGAGCAGTACTTC. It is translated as CASSLYKGGGWSIEQYF.

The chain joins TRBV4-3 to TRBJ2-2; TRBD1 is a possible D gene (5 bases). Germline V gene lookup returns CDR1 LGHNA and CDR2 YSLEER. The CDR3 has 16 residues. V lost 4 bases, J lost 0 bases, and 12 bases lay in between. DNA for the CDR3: TGCGCCAGCAGCCCCAGTGGGGCTCCGAACACCGGGGAGCTGTTTTTT. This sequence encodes CASSPSGAPNTGELFF.